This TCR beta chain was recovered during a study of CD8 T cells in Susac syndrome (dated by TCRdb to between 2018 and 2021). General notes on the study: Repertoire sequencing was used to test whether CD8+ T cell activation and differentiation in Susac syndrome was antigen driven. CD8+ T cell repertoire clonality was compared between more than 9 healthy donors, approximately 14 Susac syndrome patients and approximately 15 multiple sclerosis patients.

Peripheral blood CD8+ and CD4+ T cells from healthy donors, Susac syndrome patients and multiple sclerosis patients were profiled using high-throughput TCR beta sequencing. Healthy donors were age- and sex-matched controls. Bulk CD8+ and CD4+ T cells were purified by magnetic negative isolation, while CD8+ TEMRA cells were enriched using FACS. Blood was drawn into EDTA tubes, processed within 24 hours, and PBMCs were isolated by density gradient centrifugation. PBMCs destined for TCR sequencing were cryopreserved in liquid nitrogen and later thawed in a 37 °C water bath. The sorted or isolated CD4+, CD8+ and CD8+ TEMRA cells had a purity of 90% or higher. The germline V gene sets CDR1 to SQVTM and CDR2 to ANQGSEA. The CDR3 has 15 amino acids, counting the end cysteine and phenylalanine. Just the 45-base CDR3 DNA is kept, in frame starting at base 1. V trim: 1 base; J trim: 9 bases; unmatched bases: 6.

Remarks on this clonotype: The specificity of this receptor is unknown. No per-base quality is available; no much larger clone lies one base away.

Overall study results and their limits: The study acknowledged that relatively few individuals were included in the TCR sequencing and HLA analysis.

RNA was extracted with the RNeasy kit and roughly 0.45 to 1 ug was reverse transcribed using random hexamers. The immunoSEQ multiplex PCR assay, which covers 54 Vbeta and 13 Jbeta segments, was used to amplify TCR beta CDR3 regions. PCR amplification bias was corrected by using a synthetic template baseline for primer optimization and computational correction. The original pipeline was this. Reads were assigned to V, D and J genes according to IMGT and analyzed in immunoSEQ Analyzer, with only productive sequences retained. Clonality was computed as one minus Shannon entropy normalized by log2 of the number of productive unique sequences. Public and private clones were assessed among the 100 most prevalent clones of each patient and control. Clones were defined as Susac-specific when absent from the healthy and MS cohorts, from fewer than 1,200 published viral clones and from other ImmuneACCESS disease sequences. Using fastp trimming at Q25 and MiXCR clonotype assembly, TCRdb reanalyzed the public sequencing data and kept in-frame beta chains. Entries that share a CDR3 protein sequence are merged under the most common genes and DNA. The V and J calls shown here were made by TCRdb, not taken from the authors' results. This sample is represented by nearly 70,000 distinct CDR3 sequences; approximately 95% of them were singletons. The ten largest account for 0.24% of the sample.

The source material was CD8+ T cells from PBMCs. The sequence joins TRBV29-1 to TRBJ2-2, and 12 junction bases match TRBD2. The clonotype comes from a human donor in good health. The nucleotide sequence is TGCAGCGTTGAAGGGACTAGCGGGGTCCTCCGGGAGCTGTTTTTT. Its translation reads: CSVEGTSGVLRELFF.